These T cell receptor beta chains were read from a single sample in a study of shared clonotypes between healthy human individuals. Generated by immunoSEQ multiplex PCR, the TCRdb table keeps only in-frame clones and is missing some. Of about 1.5 million clones listed, 95% to 99% are singletons. Sequencing was done on a sample of naive CD4+ T cells sorted from blood. Receptors were obtained from a young man in good health. Both conserved end residues are part of each CDR3. D genes are given only for firm matches. Clone size appears in some rows only: once, few, many, or a class for an expanded clone.

V	size	J	D	length	CDR3	DNA
TRBV5-1	-	TRBJ1-5	-	15	CASSPDSHSNQPQHF	TGCGCCAGCAGCCCAGACAGCCATAGCAATCAGCCCCAGCATTTT
TRBV29-1	-	TRBJ2-3	TRBD2	12	CSAGRATDTQYF	TGCAGCGCCGGGAGGGCCACAGATACGCAGTATTTT
TRBV28	once	TRBJ2-2	TRBD2	18	CASRKGLVGITNTGELFF	TGTGCCAGCAGAAAAGGACTAGTGGGGATTACGAACACCGGGGAGCTGTTTTTT
TRBV7-2	-	TRBJ2-2	-	15	CASSQAPRSSGELFF	TGTGCCAGCAGCCAAGCCCCGAGATCGAGCGGGGAGCTGTTTTTT
TRBV7-9	-	TRBJ2-3	-	13	CAIKGESTDTQYF	TGTGCCATCAAGGGGGAAAGCACAGATACGCAGTATTTT
TRBV27	-	TRBJ2-1	TRBD2	16	CASSFTIAGGVDEQFF	TGTGCCAGCAGTTTTACCATAGCGGGAGGGGTGGATGAGCAGTTCTTC
TRBV5-1	-	TRBJ2-1	-	14	CASRAGRSYNEQFF	TGCGCCAGCAGGGCGGGACGCTCCTACAATGAGCAGTTCTTC
TRBV7-2	-	TRBJ2-7	-	15	CASSLEPGASYEQYF	TGTGCCAGCAGCTTAGAGCCGGGAGCCTCCTACGAGCAGTACTTC
TRBV7-2	-	TRBJ2-5	-	14	CASSGNRDQETQYF	TGTGCCAGCAGCGGGAACCGGGACCAAGAGACCCAGTACTTC
TRBV7-2	-	TRBJ2-1	TRBD2	15	CASSYETGLAGGQFF	TGTGCCAGCAGCTACGAAACGGGACTAGCGGGAGGTCAGTTCTTC
TRBV29-1	-	TRBJ1-1	-	11	CSVTWSTEAFF	TGCAGCGTAACTTGGAGCACTGAAGCTTTCTTT
TRBV27	-	TRBJ2-7	-	16	CASSFGLDGRIYEQYF	TGTGCCAGCAGTTTCGGCCTCGACGGTCGGATATACGAGCAGTACTTC
TRBV9	once	TRBJ2-2	-	16	CASNPQGLLNTGELFF	TGTGCCAGCAATCCACAGGGACTCCTTAACACCGGGGAGCTGTTTTTT
TRBV2	-	TRBJ2-5	-	11	CASSLLETQYF	TGTGCCAGCAGTCTGTTGGAGACCCAGTACTTC
TRBV11-1	-	TRBJ2-2	TRBD2	15	CASRGSGRITGELFF	TGTGCCAGCAGGGGTAGCGGGAGAATCACCGGGGAGCTGTTTTTT